The clone carrying this TCR beta chain was recorded once. Its antigen is undetermined. TCRdb processed the 5' RACE reads anew with MiXCR; each CDR3 protein has one entry. Counted here are about 330,000 distinct CDR3 sequences, 8% occurring once; the ten biggest clones make up approximately 14%. The sample is drawn from a study of CD8 T cells in ankylosing spondylitis. Study observations and caveats: It appeared that ankylosing spondylitis blood was characterized by a TCR beta motif of fewer than ten highly homologous variants.

Germline CDR1 and CDR2: MNHEY and SVGEGT. The CDR3 length is 14 residues. V gave up 4 bases and J gave up 4 bases, with 10 bases separating them. The origin of this receptor is a male donor with ankylosing spondylitis. The chain uses TRBV6-2 or TRBV6-3 and TRBJ1-4; no definite D call. Sequencing was done on a sample of blood, either unsorted or a sorted T cell fraction (not recorded which). The CDR3 here is CASSFPRSNEKLFF. The CDR3 DNA reads TGTGCCAGCAGTTTCCCCCGGAGTAATGAAAAACTGTTTTTT.